This paragraph reports one T cell receptor beta chain. The sample is drawn from a study of blood T cell repertoires in COVID-19. Study-level background: The samples span acute and convalescent COVID-19 from the United States, Italy and Spain.

In germline, CDR1 is LNHDA, CDR2 SQIVND (reference sequence). The CDR3 totals 13 residues. Trimming took off 7 bases at V and 5 bases at J, with 9 bases between the two ends. Enrolled during active infection, Seattle patients were then followed longitudinally. The method was immunoSEQ multiplex PCR; TCRdb's version includes in-frame clones alone and lacks a portion of them. The sample lists some 290,000 clones; approximately 87% were seen once. The sequencing input was peripheral blood. The chain is built from TRBV19 and TRBJ1-6; no firm D call. This receptor was obtained from a woman aged 25 to 39 with COVID-19, enrolled during active disease. The CDR3: CASTRGDNSPLHF. CDR3 DNA sequence: TGTGCCAGTACACGCGGTGATAATTCACCCCTCCACTTT. The entire variable domain, with the rest obtained from reference TRBV19 and TRBJ1-6, is as follows: DGGITQSPKYLFRKEGQNVTLSCEQNLNHDAMYWYRQDPGQGLRLIYYSQIVNDFQKGDIAEGYSVSREKKESFPLTVTSAQKNPTAFYLCASTRGDNSPLHFGNGTRLTVT.